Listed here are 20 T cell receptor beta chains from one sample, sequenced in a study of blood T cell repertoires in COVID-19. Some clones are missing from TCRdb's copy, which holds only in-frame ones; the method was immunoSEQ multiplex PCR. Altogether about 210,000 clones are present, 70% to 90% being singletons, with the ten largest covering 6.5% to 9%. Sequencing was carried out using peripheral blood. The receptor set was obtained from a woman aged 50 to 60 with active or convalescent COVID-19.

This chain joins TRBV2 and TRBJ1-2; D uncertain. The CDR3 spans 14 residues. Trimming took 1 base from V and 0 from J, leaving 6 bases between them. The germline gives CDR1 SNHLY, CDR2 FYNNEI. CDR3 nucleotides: TGTGCCAGCAGTGAAGACAGCACTAACTATGGCTACACCTTC. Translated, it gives CASSEDSTNYGYTF.

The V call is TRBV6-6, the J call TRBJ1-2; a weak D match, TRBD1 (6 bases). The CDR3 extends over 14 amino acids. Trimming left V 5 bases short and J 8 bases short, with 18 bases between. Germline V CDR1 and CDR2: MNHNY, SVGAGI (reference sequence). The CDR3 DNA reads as TGTGCCAGCAGTGTTGAGCAGGGGAGTCCGGGCTACACCTTC. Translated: CASSVEQGSPGYTF.

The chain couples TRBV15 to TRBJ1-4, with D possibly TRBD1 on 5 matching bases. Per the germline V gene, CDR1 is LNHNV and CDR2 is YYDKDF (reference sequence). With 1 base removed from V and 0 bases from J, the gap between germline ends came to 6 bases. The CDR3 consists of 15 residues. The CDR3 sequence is CATSRGGATNEKLFF. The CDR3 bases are TGTGCCACCAGCAGAGGGGGGGCAACTAATGAAAAACTGTTTTTT.

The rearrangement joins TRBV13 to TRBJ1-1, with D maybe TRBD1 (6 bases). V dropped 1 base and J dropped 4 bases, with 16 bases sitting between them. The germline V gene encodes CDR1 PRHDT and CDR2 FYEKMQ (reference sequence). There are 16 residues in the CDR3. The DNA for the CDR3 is TGTGCCAGCAGCTTAGAGGTAGGGGGATTCCGCACTGAAGCTTTCTTT. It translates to CASSLEVGGFRTEAFF.

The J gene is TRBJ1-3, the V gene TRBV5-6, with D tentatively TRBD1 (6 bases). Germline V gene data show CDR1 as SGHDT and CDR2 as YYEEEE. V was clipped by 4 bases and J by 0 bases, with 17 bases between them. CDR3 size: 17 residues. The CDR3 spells CASSRDRGGTSGNTIYF. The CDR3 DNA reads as TGTGCCAGCAGCCGCGACAGAGGGGGAACCTCTGGAAACACCATATATTTT. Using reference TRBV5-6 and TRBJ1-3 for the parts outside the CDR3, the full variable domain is DAGVTQSPTHLIKTRGQQVTLRCSPKSGHDTVSWYQQALGQGPQFIFQYYEEEERQRGNFPDRFSGHQFPNYSSELNVNALLLGDSALYLCASSRDRGGTSGNTIYFGEGSWLTVV.

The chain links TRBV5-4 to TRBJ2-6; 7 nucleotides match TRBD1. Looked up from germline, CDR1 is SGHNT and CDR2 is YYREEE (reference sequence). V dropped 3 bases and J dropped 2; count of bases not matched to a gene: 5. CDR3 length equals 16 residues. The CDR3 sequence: CASSSGDRPGANVLTF. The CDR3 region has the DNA TGTGCCAGCAGCTCTGGGGACAGACCTGGGGCCAACGTCCTGACTTTC.

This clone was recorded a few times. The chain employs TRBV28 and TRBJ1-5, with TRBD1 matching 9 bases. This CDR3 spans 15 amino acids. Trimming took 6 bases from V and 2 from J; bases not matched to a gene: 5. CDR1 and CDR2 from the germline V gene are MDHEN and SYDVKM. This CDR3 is CASSGQGRGNQPQHF. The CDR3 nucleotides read TGTGCCAGCAGCGGACAGGGGCGAGGCAATCAGCCCCAGCATTTT.

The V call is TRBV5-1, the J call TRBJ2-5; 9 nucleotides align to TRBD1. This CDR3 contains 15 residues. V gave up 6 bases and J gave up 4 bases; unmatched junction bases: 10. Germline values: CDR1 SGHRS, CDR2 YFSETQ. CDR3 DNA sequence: TGCGCCAGCATATCGGGACAGGGTTTTAGAGAGACCCAGTACTTC. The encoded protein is CASISGQGFRETQYF.

This CDR3 reads CSVDLAGGNTIYF. CDR3 nucleotides: TGCAGCGTTGACTTGGCAGGGGGAAACACCATATATTTT. The chain combines TRBV29-1 with TRBJ1-3, with TRBD1 as a possible D gene (5 bases). Germline values: CDR1 SQVTM, CDR2 ANQGSEA. The CDR3 is made up of 13 amino acids. V was shortened by 3 bases and J by 4 bases, with 10 bases between the two germline ends.

The DNA of the CDR3 is TGTGCCAGCAGCTTCGGGGGGGCGGTAAACAATGAGCAGTTCTTC. Translation gives CASSFGGAVNNEQFF. The chain uses TRBV11-1 and TRBJ2-1; TRBD2 agrees at 8 bases. CDR3 length: 15 amino acids. Germline V gives CDR1 SGHAT, CDR2 FQDESV (reference sequence). Trimming cost V 3 bases and J 5 bases; bases outside gene matches: 6.

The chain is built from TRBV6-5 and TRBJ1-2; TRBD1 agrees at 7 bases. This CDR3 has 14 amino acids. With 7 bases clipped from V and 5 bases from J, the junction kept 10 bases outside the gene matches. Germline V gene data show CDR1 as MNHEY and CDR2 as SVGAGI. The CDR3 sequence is CASKMDRTVYGYTF. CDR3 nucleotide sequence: TGTGCCAGCAAGATGGACAGGACGGTTTATGGCTACACCTTC.

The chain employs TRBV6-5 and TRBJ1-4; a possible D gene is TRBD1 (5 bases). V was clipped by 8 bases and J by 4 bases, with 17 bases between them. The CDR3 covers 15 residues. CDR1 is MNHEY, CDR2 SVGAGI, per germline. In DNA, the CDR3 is TGTGCCAGCGGCCCCCGGGGGTCCGTTAATGAAAAACTGTTTTTT. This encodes CASGPRGSVNEKLFF.

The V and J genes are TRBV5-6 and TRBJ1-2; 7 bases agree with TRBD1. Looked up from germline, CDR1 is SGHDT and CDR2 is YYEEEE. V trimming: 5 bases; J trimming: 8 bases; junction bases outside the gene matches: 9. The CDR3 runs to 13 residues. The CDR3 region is CASSFTGEGGYTF. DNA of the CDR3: TGTGCCAGCAGTTTTACAGGGGAAGGGGGCTACACCTTC. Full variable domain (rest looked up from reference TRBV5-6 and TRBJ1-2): DAGVTQSPTHLIKTRGQQVTLRCSPKSGHDTVSWYQQALGQGPQFIFQYYEEEERQRGNFPDRFSGHQFPNYSSELNVNALLLGDSALYLCASSFTGEGGYTFGSGTRLTVV.

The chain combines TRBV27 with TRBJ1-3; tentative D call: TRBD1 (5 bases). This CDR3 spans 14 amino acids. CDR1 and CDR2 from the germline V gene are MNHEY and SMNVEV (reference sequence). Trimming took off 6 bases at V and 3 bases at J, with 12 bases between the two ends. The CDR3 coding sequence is TGTGCCAGCAGCGCCGCAGGGTATGGAAACACCATATATTTT. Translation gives CASSAAGYGNTIYF.

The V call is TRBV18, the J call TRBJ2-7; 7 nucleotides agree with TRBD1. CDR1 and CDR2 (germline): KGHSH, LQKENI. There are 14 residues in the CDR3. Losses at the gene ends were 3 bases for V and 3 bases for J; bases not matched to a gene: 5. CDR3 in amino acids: CASSPDGTVYEQYF. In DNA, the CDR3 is TGTGCCAGCTCACCGGACGGGACAGTCTACGAGCAGTACTTC.

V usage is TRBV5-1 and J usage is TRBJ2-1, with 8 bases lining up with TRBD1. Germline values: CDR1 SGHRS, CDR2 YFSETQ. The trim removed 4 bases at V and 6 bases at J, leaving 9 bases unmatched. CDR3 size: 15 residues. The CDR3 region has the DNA TGCGCCAGCAGCCCGACCCCTACAGGGGGCAATGAGCAGTTCTTC. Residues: CASSPTPTGGNEQFF.

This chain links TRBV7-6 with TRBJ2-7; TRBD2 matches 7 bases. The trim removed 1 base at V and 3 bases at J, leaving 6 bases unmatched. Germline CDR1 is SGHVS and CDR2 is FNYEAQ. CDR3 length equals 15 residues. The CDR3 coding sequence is TGTGCCAGCAGCTTAGGGGGAGGGTTACTCTACGAGCAGTACTTC. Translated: CASSLGGGLLYEQYF.

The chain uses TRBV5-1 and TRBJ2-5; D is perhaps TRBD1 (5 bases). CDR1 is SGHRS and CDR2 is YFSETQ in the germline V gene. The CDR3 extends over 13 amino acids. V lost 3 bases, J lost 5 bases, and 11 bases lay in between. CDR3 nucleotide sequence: TGCGCCAGCAGCTCTCAGGGCTACGAGACCCAGTACTTC. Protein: CASSSQGYETQYF.

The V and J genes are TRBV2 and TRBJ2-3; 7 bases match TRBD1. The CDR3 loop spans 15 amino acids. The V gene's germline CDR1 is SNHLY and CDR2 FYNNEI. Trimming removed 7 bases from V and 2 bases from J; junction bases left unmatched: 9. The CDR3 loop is CASTLSGQLTDTQYF. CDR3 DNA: TGTGCCAGCACCCTCTCGGGACAGCTCACAGATACGCAGTATTTT.

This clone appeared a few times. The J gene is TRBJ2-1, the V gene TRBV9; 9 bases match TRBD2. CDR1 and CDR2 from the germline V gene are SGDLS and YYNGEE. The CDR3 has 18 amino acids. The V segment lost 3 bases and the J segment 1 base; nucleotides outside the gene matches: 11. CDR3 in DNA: TGTGCCAGCAGCGGACCCCTGGGTAGCGGGAGTTCCTACAATGAGCAGTTCTTC. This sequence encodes CASSGPLGSGSSYNEQFF.